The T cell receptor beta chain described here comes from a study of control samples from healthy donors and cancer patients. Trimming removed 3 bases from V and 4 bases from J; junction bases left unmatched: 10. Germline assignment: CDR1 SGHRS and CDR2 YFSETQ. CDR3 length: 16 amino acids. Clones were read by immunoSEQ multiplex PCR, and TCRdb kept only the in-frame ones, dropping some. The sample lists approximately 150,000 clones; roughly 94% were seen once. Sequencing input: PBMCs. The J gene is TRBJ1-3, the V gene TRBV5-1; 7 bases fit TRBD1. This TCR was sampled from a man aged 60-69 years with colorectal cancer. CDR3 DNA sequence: TGCGCCAGCAGCTGGGACGACGACAGGGTAGGAAACACCATATATTTT. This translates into CASSWDDDRVGNTIYF. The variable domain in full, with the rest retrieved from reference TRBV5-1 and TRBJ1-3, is KAGVTQTPRYLIKTRGQQVTLSCSPISGHRSVSWYQQTPGQGLQFLFEYFSETQRNKGNFPGRFSGRQFSNSRSEMNVSTLELGDSALYLCASSWDDDRVGNTIYFGEGSWLTVV.